This T cell receptor (beta chain) was sequenced for a study of blood T cell repertoires in COVID-19. Repertoires were generated with immunoSEQ multiplex PCR, while TCRdb's copy carries only in-frame clones and drops some. The sample yields 200,000 to 250,000 clones, nearly 90% seen once. The CDR3 sequence is 11 residues long. Deletions cut 7 bases from V and 10 bases from J, with 11 bases between. Sequenced material: peripheral blood. The chain carries TRBV12-3 or TRBV12-4 and TRBJ2-1; weak D call: TRBD1 (5 bases). The clonotype comes from a woman aged 18-35 years who had recovered from COVID-19. CDR3 in DNA: TGTGCCAGCACCTTAGGGGAAGAGCAGTTCTTC. Protein sequence: CASTLGEEQFF.